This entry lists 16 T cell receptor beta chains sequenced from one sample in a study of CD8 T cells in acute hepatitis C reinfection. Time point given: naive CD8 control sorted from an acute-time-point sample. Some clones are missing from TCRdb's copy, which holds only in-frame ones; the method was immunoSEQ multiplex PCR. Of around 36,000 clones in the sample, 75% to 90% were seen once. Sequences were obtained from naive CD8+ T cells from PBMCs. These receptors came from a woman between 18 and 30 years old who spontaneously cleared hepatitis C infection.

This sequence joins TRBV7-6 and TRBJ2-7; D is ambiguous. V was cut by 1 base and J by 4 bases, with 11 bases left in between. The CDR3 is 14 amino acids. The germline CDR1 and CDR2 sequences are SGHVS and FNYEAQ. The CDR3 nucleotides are TGTGCCAGCAGCTTAGGACATTATTCTTACGAGCAGTACTTC. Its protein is CASSLGHYSYEQYF.

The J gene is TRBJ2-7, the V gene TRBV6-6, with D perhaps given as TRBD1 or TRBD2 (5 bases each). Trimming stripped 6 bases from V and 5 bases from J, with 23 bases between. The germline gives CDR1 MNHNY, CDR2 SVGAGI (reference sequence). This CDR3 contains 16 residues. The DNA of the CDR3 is TGTGCCAGCAGCGGACCCGGGACCCAAAATCCCAACGAGCAGTACTTC. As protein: CASSGPGTQNPNEQYF.

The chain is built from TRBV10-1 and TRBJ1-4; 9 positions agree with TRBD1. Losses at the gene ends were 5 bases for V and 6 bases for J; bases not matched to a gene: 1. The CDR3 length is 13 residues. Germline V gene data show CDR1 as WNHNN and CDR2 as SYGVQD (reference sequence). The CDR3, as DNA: TGCGCCAGCAGTCGGACAGGGGATGAAAAACTGTTTTTT. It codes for CASSRTGDEKLFF.

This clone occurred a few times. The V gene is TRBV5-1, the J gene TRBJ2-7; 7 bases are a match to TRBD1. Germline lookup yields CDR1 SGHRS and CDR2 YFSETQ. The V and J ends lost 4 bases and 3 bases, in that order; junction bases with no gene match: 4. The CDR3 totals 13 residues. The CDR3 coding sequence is TGCGCCAGCAGCCCGGGACAGAACTACGAGCAGTACTTC. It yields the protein CASSPGQNYEQYF.

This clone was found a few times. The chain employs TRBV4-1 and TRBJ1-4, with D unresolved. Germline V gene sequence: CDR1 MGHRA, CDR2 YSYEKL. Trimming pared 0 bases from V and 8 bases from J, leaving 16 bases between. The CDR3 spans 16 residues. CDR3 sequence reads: CASSQEATPVEEKLFF. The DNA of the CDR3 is TGCGCCAGCAGCCAAGAGGCGACACCGGTCGAAGAAAAACTGTTTTTT.

The DNA for the CDR3 is TGCAGCGTTGAAGAATTCGTAGCGGAAAGCTCTGGGGCCAACGTCCTGACTTTC. This encodes CSVEEFVAESSGANVLTF. The V call is TRBV29-1, the J call TRBJ2-6, with D possibly TRBD2 on 6 matching bases. Germline V gene lookup returns CDR1 SQVTM and CDR2 ANQGSEA. This CDR3 contains 18 residues. The germline V and J ends were trimmed by 0 bases and 0 bases, with 15 bases remaining between them.

The CDR3 is CASSQGASGRAYEQYF. The CDR3 region has the DNA TGCGCCAGCAGCCAAGGGGCTAGCGGGAGGGCCTACGAGCAGTACTTC. The chain combines TRBV4-1 with TRBJ2-7, with TRBD2 matching over 12 bases. The CDR3 has 16 residues. CDR1 MGHRA and CDR2 YSYEKL come from the germline V gene. The trim removed 1 base at V and 2 bases at J, leaving 3 bases unmatched.

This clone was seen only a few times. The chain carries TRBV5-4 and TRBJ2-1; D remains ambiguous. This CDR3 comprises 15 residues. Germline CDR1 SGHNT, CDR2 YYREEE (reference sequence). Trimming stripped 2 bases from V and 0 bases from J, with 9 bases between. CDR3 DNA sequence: TGTGCCAGCAGCTTTCATGGCAGCTCCTACAATGAGCAGTTCTTC. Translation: CASSFHGSSYNEQFF.

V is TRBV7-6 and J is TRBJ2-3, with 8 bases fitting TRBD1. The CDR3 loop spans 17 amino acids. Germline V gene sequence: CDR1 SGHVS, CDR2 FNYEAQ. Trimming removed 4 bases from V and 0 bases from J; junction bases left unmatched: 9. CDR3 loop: CASSWDRRASSTDTQYF. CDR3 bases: TGTGCCAGCAGCTGGGACAGGAGGGCTTCTAGCACAGATACGCAGTATTTT.

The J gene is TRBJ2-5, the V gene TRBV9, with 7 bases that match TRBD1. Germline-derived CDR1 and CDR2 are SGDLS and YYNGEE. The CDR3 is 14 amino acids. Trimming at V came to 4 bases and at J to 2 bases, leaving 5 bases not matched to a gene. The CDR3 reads CASSPRQGQETQYF. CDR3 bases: TGTGCCAGCAGCCCCCGACAGGGACAAGAGACCCAGTACTTC.

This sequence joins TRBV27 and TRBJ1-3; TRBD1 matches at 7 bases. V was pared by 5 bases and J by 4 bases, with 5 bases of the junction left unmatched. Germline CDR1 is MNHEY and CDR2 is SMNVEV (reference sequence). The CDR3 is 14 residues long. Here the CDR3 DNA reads TGTGCCAGCAGTAAACTACAGGGGGGAAACACCATATATTTT. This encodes CASSKLQGGNTIYF.

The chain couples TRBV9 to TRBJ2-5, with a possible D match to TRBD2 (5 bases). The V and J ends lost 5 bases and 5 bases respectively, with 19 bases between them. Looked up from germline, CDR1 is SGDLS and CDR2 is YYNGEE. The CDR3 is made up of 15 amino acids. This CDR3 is CASSPLGRAMETQYF. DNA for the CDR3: TGTGCCAGCAGTCCCTTAGGGCGGGCGATGGAGACCCAGTACTTC.

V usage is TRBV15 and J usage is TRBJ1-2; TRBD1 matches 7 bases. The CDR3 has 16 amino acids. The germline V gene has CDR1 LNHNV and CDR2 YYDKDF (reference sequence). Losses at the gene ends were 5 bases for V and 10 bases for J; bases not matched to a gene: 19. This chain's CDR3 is CATSLYSRGDSTAYTF. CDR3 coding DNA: TGTGCCACCAGCCTTTACTCAAGGGGGGACAGCACGGCCTACACCTTC. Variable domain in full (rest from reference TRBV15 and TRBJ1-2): DAMVIQNPRYQVTQFGKPVTLSCSQTLNHNVMYWYQQKSSQAPKLLFHYYDKDFNNEADTPDNFQSRRPNTSFCFLDIRSPGLGDTAMYLCATSLYSRGDSTAYTFGSGTRLTVV.

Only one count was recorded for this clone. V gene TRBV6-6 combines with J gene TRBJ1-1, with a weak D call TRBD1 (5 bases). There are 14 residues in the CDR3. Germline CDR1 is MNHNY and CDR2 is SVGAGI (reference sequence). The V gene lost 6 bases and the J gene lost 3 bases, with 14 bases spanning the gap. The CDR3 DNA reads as TGTGCCAGCAGCCTAGACAGAACGTACACTGAAGCTTTCTTT. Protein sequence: CASSLDRTYTEAFF.

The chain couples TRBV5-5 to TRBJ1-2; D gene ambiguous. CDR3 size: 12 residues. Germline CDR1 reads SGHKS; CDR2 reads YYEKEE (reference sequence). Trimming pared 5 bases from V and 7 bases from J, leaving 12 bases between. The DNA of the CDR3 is TGTGCCAGCAGTGAATCCTATCCTGGCTACACCTTC. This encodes CASSESYPGYTF.

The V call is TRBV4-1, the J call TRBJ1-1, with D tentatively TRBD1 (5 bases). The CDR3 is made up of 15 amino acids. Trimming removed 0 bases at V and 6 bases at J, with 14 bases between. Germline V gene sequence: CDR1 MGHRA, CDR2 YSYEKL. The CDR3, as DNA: TGCGCCAGCAGCCAAGAGGACATGGGGAGTCCTGAAGCTTTCTTT. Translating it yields CASSQEDMGSPEAFF.